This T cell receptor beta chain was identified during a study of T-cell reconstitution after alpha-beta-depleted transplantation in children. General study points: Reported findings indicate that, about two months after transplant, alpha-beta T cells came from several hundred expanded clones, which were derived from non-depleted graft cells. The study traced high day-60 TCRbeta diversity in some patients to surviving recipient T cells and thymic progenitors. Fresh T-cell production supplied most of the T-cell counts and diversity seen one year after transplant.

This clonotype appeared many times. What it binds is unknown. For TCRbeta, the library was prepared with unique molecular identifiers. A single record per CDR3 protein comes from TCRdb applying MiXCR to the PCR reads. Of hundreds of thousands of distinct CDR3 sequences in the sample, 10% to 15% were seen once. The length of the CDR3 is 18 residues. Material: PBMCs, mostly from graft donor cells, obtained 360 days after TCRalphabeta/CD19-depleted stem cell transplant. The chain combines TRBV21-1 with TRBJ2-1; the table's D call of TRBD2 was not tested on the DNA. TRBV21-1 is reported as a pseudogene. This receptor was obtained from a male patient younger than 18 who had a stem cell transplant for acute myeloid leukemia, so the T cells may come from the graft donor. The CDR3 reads CASSKAGLSGRHYNEQFF. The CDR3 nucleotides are TGTGCCAGCAGCAAAGCGGGCCTAAGCGGGAGGCATTACAATGAGCAGTTCTTC.